These 19 T cell receptor beta chains were all obtained from the same sample, sequenced in a study of graft-versus-host responses after intestinal transplantation. Using immunoSEQ multiplex PCR, the repertoire was profiled, and TCRdb retains in-frame clones only, with some absent. The sample gives roughly 110,000 clones, 80% to 90% of which show up once; roughly 0.64% is in the top ten. These receptors' targets are unknown. The sequencing used unstimulated CD4+ T cells sorted from spleen or lymph node cells, collected before transplant. The receptors shown here come from a human donor who was the organ donor for an intestinal transplant.

CDR3 amino acids: CASSPGWEGGYTF. The CDR3 bases are TGTGCCAGCAGCCCAGGGTGGGAGGGCGGCTACACCTTC. The chain has TRBV7-3 and TRBJ1-2; D is perhaps TRBD1 (5 bases). Trimming cost V 5 bases and J 8 bases, with 15 bases left between them. CDR3 length equals 13 residues. Per the germline V gene, CDR1 is SGHTA and CDR2 is FQGTGA. Full variable domain (rest looked up from reference TRBV7-3 and TRBJ1-2): GAGVSQTPSNKVTEKGKYVELRCDPISGHTALYWYRQSLGQGPEFLIYFQGTGAADDSGLPNDRFFAVRPEGSVSTLKIQRTERGDSAVYLCASSPGWEGGYTFGSGTRLTVV.

The chain is built from TRBV29-1 and TRBJ2-6; no definite D call. The CDR3 has 13 residues. In germline, CDR1 is SQVTM, CDR2 ANQGSEA. V gave up 6 bases and J gave up 1 base, with 7 bases separating them. This chain's CDR3 is CSVASSGANVLTF. CDR3 DNA: TGCAGCGTCGCATCTTCTGGGGCCAACGTCCTGACTTTC.

V usage is TRBV5-4 and J usage is TRBJ2-5, with TRBD2 matching over 9 bases. Germline lookup yields CDR1 SGHNT and CDR2 YYREEE (reference sequence). V was clipped by 2 bases and J by 5 bases; unmatched bases: 7. CDR3 length: 15 amino acids. CDR3 nucleotides: TGTGCCAGCAGCTTTAGCGGGAGTGTGGGGGAGACCCAGTACTTC. Protein: CASSFSGSVGETQYF.

In this sample, this clone turned up once. The V and J genes are TRBV2 and TRBJ2-2, with D possibly TRBD1 on 6 matching bases. Between the trimmed V and J ends, which lost 7 bases and 4 bases, there was a span of 19 bases. From germline, CDR1 is SNHLY and CDR2 FYNNEI. This CDR3 has 16 residues. The CDR3, as DNA: TGTGCCAGCAATAAAGGGTTGGGGGCCCGCACCGGGGAGCTGTTTTTT. Protein: CASNKGLGARTGELFF. The full variable domain, with the rest looked up from reference TRBV2 and TRBJ2-2, is EPEVTQTPSHQVTQMGQEVILRCVPISNHLYFYWYRQILGQKVEFLVSFYNNEISEKSEIFDDQFSVERPDGSNFTLKIRSTKLEDSAMYFCASNKGLGARTGELFFGEGSRLTVL.

The J gene is TRBJ2-2, the V gene TRBV27, with TRBD1 identical over 9 bases. Germline CDR1 reads MNHEY; CDR2 reads SMNVEV (reference sequence). This CDR3 is built from 16 residues. Trimming at V came to 3 bases and at J to 3 bases, leaving 5 bases not matched to a gene. The CDR3 sequence: CASSFLRQGDTGELFF. In DNA, the CDR3 is TGTGCCAGCAGTTTTCTGAGACAGGGGGACACCGGGGAGCTGTTTTTT.

This clone occurred once. This chain joins TRBV5-1 and TRBJ1-1; no clear D. The CDR3 is 14 amino acids. Germline values: CDR1 SGHRS, CDR2 YFSETQ. V was trimmed by 0 bases and J by 7 bases, leaving 13 bases between them. In DNA, the CDR3 is TGCGCCAGCAGCTTGGCCCCAGGCCGCTTTGAAGCTTTCTTT. Protein: CASSLAPGRFEAFF.

This chain joins TRBV5-1 and TRBJ2-5, with 8 bases identical to TRBD1. The V gene end was trimmed by 3 bases and the J gene end by 5 bases; junction bases not matched to a gene: 6. Per the germline V gene, CDR1 is SGHRS and CDR2 is YFSETQ. CDR3 length: 14 amino acids. CDR3 sequence: CASSYQGAFETQYF. The CDR3 nucleotides are TGCGCCAGCAGCTACCAGGGGGCGTTCGAGACCCAGTACTTC.

The chain links TRBV6-5 to TRBJ2-5; 10 bases map to TRBD1. The germline V gene encodes CDR1 MNHEY and CDR2 SVGAGI. The CDR3 length is 14 residues. V lost 5 bases, J lost 4 bases, and 4 bases stayed unmatched. In nucleotides, the CDR3 is TGTGCCAGCAGTGAAGACAGGGGGCTAGAGACCCAGTACTTC. Encoded protein: CASSEDRGLETQYF.

The CDR3 DNA is TGCGCCAGCAGCCGGGGACAGGGGATAGATACGCAGTATTTT. Its translation: CASSRGQGIDTQYF. V usage is TRBV5-1 and J usage is TRBJ2-3; 10 bases match TRBD1. The CDR3 loop spans 14 amino acids. V lost 4 bases and J lost 5; bases outside the gene matches: 4. CDR1 is SGHRS, CDR2 YFSETQ, per germline.

This chain connects TRBV6-5 to TRBJ1-1; D is uncertain. The CDR3 runs 14 residues. Between the trimmed V and J ends, which lost 7 bases and 1 base, there was a span of 13 bases. Germline V CDR1 and CDR2: MNHEY, SVGAGI. CDR3 amino acids: CASMKTGGNTEAFF. The CDR3 DNA reads as TGTGCCAGCATGAAAACGGGAGGGAACACTGAAGCTTTCTTT.

V gene TRBV11-1 combines with J gene TRBJ1-1; the D is unclear. Germline V lookup: CDR1 SGHAT, CDR2 FQDESV (reference sequence). This CDR3 is built from 17 residues. The V and J ends lost 5 bases and 3 bases respectively, with 22 bases between them. The CDR3, as DNA: TGTGCCAGCAGCGTCGGGTTACATACCCGATGGGACACTGAAGCTTTCTTT. This encodes CASSVGLHTRWDTEAFF.

This clone appeared once. The chain uses TRBV6-1 and TRBJ1-6; D is undetermined. The CDR3 is made up of 14 amino acids. The germline V gene has CDR1 MNHNS and CDR2 SASEGT. Trimming took off 1 base at V and 8 bases at J, with 9 bases between the two ends. CDR3 region: CASSEGSRYSPLHF. The CDR3 DNA is TGTGCCAGCAGTGAAGGCAGTAGATATTCACCCCTCCACTTT.

The chain is built from TRBV2 and TRBJ2-5, with D possibly matching TRBD1 (5 bases). V lost 3 bases and J lost 5, with 19 bases in between. This CDR3 has 16 amino acids. Looked up from germline, CDR1 is SNHLY and CDR2 is FYNNEI. The CDR3, as DNA: TGTGCCAGCAGTGATGGGGCTCGAAGGATTAGGGAGACCCAGTACTTC. Residues: CASSDGARRIRETQYF.

The chain uses TRBV10-3 and TRBJ2-7, with 10 nucleotides matching TRBD2. This CDR3 region has 15 residues. The V segment lost 3 bases and the J segment 4 bases; nucleotides outside the gene matches: 6. CDR1 is ENHRY and CDR2 is SYGVKD in the germline V gene. The CDR3 DNA follows: TGTGCCATCAGTGAAGGACTAGCGGAGATATACGAGCAGTACTTC. Amino acids: CAISEGLAEIYEQYF.

The rearrangement joins TRBV10-1 to TRBJ2-1; TRBD2 aligns across 8 bases. This CDR3 is built from 14 residues. Germline CDR1 is WNHNN and CDR2 is SYGVQD (reference sequence). V trimming: 3 bases; J trimming: 10 bases; junction bases outside the gene matches: 8. The CDR3 coding sequence is TGCGCCAGCAGTGAACCGGGACTAGGGGGGGAGCAGTTCTTC. Protein product: CASSEPGLGGEQFF.

This chain joins TRBV25-1 and TRBJ2-7; D uncertain. The CDR3 covers 11 residues. Between the trimmed V and J ends, which lost 8 bases and 4 bases, there was a span of 9 bases. Germline-derived CDR1 and CDR2 are MGHDK and SYGVNS. The CDR3 region has the DNA TGTGCCAGCTTCCGTGGATACGAGCAGTACTTC. It is translated as CASFRGYEQYF.

CDR3 amino acids: CASSSPGVNTEAFF. The CDR3 coding sequence is TGTGCCAGCAGCTCCCCAGGGGTGAACACTGAAGCTTTCTTT. The chain carries TRBV11-3 and TRBJ1-1, with D perhaps TRBD1 (6 bases). V lost 4 bases and J lost 0, with 9 bases in between. The CDR3 spans 14 residues. Germline CDR1 is SGHNT and CDR2 is YENEEA.

The gene calls are TRBV10-2 and TRBJ1-2; tentatively, D is TRBD1 (6 bases). CDR1 and CDR2 (germline): WSHSY, SAAADI. CDR3 length: 12 amino acids. V was cut by 3 bases and J by 5 bases, with 7 bases left in between. The CDR3 loop is CASSDRGYGYTF. CDR3 nucleotides: TGCGCCAGCAGTGACAGGGGATATGGCTACACCTTC.

The rearrangement uses TRBV19 and TRBJ2-1; 7 nucleotides align to TRBD1. From germline, CDR1 is LNHDA and CDR2 SQIVND (reference sequence). The CDR3 is 16 amino acids. V was pared by 2 bases and J by 3 bases, with 7 bases of the junction left unmatched. The DNA for the CDR3 is TGTGCCAGTAGTATAAATGGCCAGGGGGTCTACAATGAGCAGTTCTTC. This codes for CASSINGQGVYNEQFF.